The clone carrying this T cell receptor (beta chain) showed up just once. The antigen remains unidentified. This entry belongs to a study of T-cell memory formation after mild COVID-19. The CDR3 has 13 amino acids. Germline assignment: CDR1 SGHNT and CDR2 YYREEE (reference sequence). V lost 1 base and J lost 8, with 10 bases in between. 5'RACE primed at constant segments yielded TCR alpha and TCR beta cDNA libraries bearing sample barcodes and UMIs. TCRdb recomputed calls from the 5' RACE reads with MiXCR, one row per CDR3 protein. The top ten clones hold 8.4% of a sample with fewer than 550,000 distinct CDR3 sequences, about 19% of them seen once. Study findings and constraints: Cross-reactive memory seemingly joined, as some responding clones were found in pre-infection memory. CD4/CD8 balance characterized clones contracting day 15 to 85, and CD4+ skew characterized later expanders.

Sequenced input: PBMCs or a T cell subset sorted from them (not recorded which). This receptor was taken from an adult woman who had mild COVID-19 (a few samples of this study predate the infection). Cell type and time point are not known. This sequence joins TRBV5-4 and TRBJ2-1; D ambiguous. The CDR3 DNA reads TGTGCCAGCAGCTTGAGGGAAACGGATGAGCAGTTCTTC. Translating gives CASSLRETDEQFF.